The entry below describes one TCR beta chain. Its specificity is not known. CDR3 length: 17 amino acids. In germline, CDR1 is SNHLY, CDR2 FYNNEI. The junction had 11 bases not matched to a gene; V was cut back by 7 bases and J by 0 bases. The data were obtained in a study of T cell repertoires in cytomegalovirus infection. On the study more broadly: CMV epitopes in the study were HLA-C-restricted (recently identified) and HLA-B-restricted (well studied). A matching HLA type, together with CMV infection, was signaled by public TCR beta signatures.

Using its own MiXCR run on the reads, TCRdb lists one record per CDR3 protein. The sample carries roughly 340,000 distinct CDR3 sequences, around 29% recorded once. Study-wide results and caveats: HLA-C-restricted TCR beta clonotypes specific for CMV led the ex vivo response.

The specimen was cultured PBMCs, collected from culture after CMV antigen stimulation. This sequence originates from a human donor in good health (CMV status not recorded). Some clones in this sample may be carry-over from other donors' samples. The chain is built from TRBV2 and TRBJ2-5; TRBD2 matches at 10 bases. CDR3 coding DNA: TGTGCCAGCACCACCTCCACTAGCGGGGCCTACCAAGAGACCCAGTACTTC. Translation: CASTTSTSGAYQETQYF.